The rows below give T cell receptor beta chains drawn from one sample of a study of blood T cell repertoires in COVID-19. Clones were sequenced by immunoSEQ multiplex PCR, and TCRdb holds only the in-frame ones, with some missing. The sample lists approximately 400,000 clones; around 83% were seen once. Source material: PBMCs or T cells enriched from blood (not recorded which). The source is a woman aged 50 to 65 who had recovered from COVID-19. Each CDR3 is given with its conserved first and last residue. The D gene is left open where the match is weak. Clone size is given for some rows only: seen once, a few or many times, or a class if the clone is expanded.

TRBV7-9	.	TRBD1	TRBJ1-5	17	TGTGCCAGCAGCTTAGACACGCCGGGACAGGGGAATCAGCCCCAGCATTTT	CASSLDTPGQGNQPQHF
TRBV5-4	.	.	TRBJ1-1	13	TGTGCCAGCAGGGCCGGGAAGAACACTGAAGCTTTCTTT	CASRAGKNTEAFF
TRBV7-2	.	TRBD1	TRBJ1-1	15	TGTGCCAGCAGCTTAAGCGGGACAGGCAACACTGAAGCTTTCTTT	CASSLSGTGNTEAFF
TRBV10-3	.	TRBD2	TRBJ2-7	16	TGTGCCATCAGTCTTAGCGGGGGGGCGCCCTCGCGGGAGCAGTACTTC	CAISLSGGAPSREQYF
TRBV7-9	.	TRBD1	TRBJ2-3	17	TGTGCCAGCAGCTACGACCCCCAGGGGGCGATCACAGATACGCAGTATTTT	CASSYDPQGAITDTQYF
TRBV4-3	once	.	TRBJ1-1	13	TGCGCCAGCAGCCAACGGGGGGACACTGAAGCTTTCTTT	CASSQRGDTEAFF
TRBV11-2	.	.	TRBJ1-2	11	TGTGCCAGCAGCTCCCGGGGAGGCTACACCTTC	CASSSRGGYTF
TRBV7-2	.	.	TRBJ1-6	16	TGTGCCAGCAGCCCTACCGGTACAGGCGTAAATTCACCCCTCCACTTT	CASSPTGTGVNSPLHF
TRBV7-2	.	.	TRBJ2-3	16	TGTGCCAGCAGCTTAAGTTACGGAGCCTATACAGATACGCAGTATTTT	CASSLSYGAYTDTQYF
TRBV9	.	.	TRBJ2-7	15	TGTGCCAGCAGCTCCCGGACGGGACAAGGGGACGAGCAGTACTTC	CASSSRTGQGDEQYF
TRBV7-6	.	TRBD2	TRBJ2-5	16	TGTGCCAGCAGCCCCTGGACTAGCGGGAGACGGGAGACCCAGTACTTC	CASSPWTSGRRETQYF
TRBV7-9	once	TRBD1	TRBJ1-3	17	TGTGCCAGCAGCTTAGTCCGACAGGGAAGCTCTGGAAACACCATATATTTT	CASSLVRQGSSGNTIYF
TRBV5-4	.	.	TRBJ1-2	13	TGTGCCAGCAGCATGACAGGCGAGTATGGCTACACCTTC	CASSMTGEYGYTF
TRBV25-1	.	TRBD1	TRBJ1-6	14	TGTGCCAGCACCCTGGGGGACAGGCTTTCACCCCTCCACTTT	CASTLGDRLSPLHF
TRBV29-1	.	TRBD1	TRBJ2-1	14	TGCAGCGGGCGGGACAGGGTTTTGATCAATGAGCAGTTCTTC	CSGRDRVLINEQFF
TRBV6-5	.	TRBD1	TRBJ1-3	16	TGTGCCAGCAGTTACTCTAAGCAGGGGGCTGGAAACACCATATATTTT	CASSYSKQGAGNTIYF
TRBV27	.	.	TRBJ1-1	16	TGTGCCAGCAGCCTCCATGTGGGCGGGGAGAACACTGAAGCTTTCTTT	CASSLHVGGENTEAFF
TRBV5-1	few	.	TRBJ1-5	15	TGCGCCAGCAGCTTAACAGGTGATAGCAATCAGCCCCAGCATTTT	CASSLTGDSNQPQHF
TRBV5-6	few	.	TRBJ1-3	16	TGTGCCAGCAGCGGGTTGGGCCCCGGCTCTGGAAACACCATATATTTT	CASSGLGPGSGNTIYF
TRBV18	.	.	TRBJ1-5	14	TGTGCCACCTCCACCCAGATTAGCAATCAGCCCCAGCATTTT	CATSTQISNQPQHF
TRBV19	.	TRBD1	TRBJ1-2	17	TGTGCCAGTAGTATAGAAGGGACAGGGGGCTTAGATTATGGCTACACCTTC	CASSIEGTGGLDYGYTF
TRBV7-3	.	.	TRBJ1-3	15	TGTGCCAGCACCCCTTCGGAGAGCTCTGGAAACACCATATATTTT	CASTPSESSGNTIYF
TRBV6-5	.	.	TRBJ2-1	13	TGTGCCAGCAGTTACTTTGCTAGCGATGAGCAGTTCTTC	CASSYFASDEQFF
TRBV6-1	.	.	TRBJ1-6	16	TGTGCCAGCAGTGAAACGGTTCGCTCCTATAATTCACCCCTCCACTTT	CASSETVRSYNSPLHF
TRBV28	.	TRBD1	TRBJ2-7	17	TGTGCCAGCAGTTCTTACCGGGACAGGAGCGTGGTCTACGAGCAGTACTTC	CASSSYRDRSVVYEQYF
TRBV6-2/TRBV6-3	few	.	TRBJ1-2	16	TGTGCCAGCAGTTACACCACGCGACAGGTCGACGGCGGCTACACCTTC	CASSYTTRQVDGGYTF
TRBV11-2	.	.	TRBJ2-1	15	TGTGCCAGCAGACAACAGGGTGGCTCCTACAATGAGCAGTTCTTC	CASRQQGGSYNEQFF
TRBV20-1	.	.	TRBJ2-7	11	TGCAGTGCTCGGGTCAACTACGAGCAGTACTTC	CSARVNYEQYF
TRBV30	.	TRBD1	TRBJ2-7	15	TGTGCCTGGAGTGTAAGATGGGACAGGGACGCCGAGCAGTACTTC	CAWSVRWDRDAEQYF
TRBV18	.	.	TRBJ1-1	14	TGTGCCAGCTCCCCAACTTACAGGGAGACTGAAGCTTTCTTT	CASSPTYRETEAFF
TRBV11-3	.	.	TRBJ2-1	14	TGTGCCAGCAGCTTAGGGCATGACTGGAATGAGCAGTTCTTC	CASSLGHDWNEQFF
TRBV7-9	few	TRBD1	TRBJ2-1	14	TGTGCCAGCAGCCCGGGACAGGGTTACAATGAGCAGTTCTTC	CASSPGQGYNEQFF
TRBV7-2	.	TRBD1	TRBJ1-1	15	TGTGCCAGCAGCTCAGCGGACAGGGTGCGGGGTGAAGCTTTCTTT	CASSSADRVRGEAFF